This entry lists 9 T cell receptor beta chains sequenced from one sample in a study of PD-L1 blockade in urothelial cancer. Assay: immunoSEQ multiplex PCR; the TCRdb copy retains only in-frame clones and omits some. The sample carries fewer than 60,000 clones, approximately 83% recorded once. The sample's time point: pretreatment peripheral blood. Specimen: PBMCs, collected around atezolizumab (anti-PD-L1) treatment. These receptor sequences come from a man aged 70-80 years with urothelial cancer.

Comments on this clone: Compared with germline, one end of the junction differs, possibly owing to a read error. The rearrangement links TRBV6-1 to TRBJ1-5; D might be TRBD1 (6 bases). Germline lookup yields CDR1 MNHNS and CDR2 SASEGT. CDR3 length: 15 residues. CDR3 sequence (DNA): TGTGCCAGCAGGGAAGACAGGCGAAGCAATCAGCCCCAGCATTTT. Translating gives CASREDRRSNQPQHF.

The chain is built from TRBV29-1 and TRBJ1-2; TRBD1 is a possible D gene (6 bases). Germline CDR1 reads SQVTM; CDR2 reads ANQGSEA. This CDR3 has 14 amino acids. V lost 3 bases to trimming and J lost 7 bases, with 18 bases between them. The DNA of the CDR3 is TGCAGCGTTGATCACGGGGGGGGGCGGGCTGGCTACACCTTC. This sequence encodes CSVDHGGGRAGYTF.

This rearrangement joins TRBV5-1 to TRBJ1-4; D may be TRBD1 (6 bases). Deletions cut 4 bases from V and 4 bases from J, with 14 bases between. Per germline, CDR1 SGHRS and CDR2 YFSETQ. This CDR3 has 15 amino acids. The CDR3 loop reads CASSPRGAGNEKLFF. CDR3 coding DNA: TGCGCCAGCAGCCCGCGGGGGGCTGGTAATGAAAAACTGTTTTTT.

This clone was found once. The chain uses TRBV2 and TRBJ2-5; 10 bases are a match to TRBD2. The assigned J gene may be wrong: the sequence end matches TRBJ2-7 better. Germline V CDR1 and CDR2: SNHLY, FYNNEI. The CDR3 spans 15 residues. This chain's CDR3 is CASSEWTSGRYEQYF. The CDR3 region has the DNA TGTGCCAGCAGTGAATGGACTAGCGGACGATACGAGCAGTACTTC.

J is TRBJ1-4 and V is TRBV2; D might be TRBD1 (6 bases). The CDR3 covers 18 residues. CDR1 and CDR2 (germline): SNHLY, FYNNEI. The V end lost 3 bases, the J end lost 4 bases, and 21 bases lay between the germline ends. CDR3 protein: CASSDPDSLGMGNEKLFF. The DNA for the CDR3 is TGTGCCAGCAGTGATCCGGACAGCCTAGGAATGGGTAATGAAAAACTGTTTTTT. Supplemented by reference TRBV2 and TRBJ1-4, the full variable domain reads EPEVTQTPSHQVTQMGQEVILRCVPISNHLYFYWYRQILGQKVEFLVSFYNNEISEKSEIFDDQFSVERPDGSNFTLKIRSTKLEDSAMYFCASSDPDSLGMGNEKLFFGSGTQLSVL.

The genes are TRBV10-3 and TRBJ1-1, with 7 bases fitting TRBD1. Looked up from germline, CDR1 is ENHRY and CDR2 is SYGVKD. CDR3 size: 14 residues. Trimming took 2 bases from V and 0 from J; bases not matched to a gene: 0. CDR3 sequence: CAISETGVNTEAFF. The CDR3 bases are TGTGCCATCAGTGAGACAGGGGTGAACACTGAAGCTTTCTTT.

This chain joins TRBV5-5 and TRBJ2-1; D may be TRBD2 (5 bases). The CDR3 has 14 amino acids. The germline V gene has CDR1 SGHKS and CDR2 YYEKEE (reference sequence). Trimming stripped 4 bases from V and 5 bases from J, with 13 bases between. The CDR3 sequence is CASSPEGTHNEQFF. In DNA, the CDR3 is TGTGCCAGCAGCCCAGAGGGAACCCACAATGAGCAGTTCTTC.

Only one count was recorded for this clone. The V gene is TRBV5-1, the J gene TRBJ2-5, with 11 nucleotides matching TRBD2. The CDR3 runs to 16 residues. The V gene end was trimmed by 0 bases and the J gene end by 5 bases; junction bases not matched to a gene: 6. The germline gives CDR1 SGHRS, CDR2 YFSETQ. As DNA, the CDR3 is TGCGCCAGCAGCTTGGATAGCGGGAGGGCCGGGGAGACCCAGTACTTC. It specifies CASSLDSGRAGETQYF.

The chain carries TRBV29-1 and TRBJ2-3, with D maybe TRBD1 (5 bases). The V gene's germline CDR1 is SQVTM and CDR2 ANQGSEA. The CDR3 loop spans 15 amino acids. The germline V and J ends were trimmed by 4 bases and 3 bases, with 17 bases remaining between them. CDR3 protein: CSVGSRAVGTDTQYF. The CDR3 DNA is TGCAGCGTTGGTTCCAGGGCGGTGGGAACAGATACGCAGTATTTT.